This TCR beta chain appears in the sequencing data of a study of response to subunit inactivated influenza vaccine. Broader study findings: Only a handful of new T cells, the authors suggested, are recruited with each seasonal influenza vaccination.

Germline CDR1 SGHTA, CDR2 FQGNSA. Trimming stripped 7 bases from V and 8 bases from J, with 15 bases between. CDR3 size: 13 residues. This clonotype was recorded many times. No antigen is known for it. TCRdb recomputed calls from the RT-PCR reads with MiXCR, one row per CDR3 protein. There are 500,000 to 600,000 distinct CDR3 sequences in the sample; roughly 12% occur only once, and about 10% lies in the top ten. The same data also went into a second study, on T cells expressing NK-cell markers. This second study notes: TCR beta libraries carry UMIs added by 5'RACE template switching. One of the eight sequenced donors was seronegative, whereas the other seven were HCMV-seropositive. Several of the experiments relied on an anti-gamma-delta TCR antibody so that only alpha-beta TCR T cells were sorted. Of the CD8+ T cell pool in roughly 6 donors, roughly 1.0-7.5% was accounted for by dominant NKG2C+ clonotypes.

The genes are TRBV7-2 and TRBJ2-4; TRBD1 or TRBD2 may be the D gene (6 bases each). The sequence was obtained from a man aged 50-59 years who received an inactivated influenza vaccine. This specimen was PBMCs from blood, taken on the day of vaccination. DNA for the CDR3: TGTGCCAGCAACCAACAGGGAGGATACATTCAGTACTTC. Residues: CASNQQGGYIQYF. Full variable domain (rest looked up from reference TRBV7-2 and TRBJ2-4): GAGVSQSPSNKVTEKGKDVELRCDPISGHTALYWYRQSLGQGLEFLIYFQGNSAPDKSGLPSDRFSAERTGGSVSTLTIQRTQQEDSAVYLCASNQQGGYIQYFGAGTRLSVL.